The following is a T cell receptor beta chain sequence with its context. CDR3 length: 12 residues. V gave up 7 bases and J gave up 7 bases; unmatched junction bases: 9. CDR1 and CDR2 (germline): SQVTM, ANQGSEA. These data belong to a study of blood T cell repertoires in COVID-19. Only in-frame clones appear in the TCRdb table, and some are missing; sequencing was by immunoSEQ multiplex PCR. The sample has approximately 200,000 clones; roughly 90% are singletons. The sequence was collected from a woman in her twenties or thirties who had recovered from COVID-19. The sequenced sample was PBMCs or T cells enriched from blood (not recorded which). V and J are TRBV29-1 and TRBJ1-1; 7 nucleotides match TRBD1. In nucleotides, the CDR3 is TGCAGCGCCCGGACAGGACCAGGTGAAGCTTTCTTT. It specifies CSARTGPGEAFF.